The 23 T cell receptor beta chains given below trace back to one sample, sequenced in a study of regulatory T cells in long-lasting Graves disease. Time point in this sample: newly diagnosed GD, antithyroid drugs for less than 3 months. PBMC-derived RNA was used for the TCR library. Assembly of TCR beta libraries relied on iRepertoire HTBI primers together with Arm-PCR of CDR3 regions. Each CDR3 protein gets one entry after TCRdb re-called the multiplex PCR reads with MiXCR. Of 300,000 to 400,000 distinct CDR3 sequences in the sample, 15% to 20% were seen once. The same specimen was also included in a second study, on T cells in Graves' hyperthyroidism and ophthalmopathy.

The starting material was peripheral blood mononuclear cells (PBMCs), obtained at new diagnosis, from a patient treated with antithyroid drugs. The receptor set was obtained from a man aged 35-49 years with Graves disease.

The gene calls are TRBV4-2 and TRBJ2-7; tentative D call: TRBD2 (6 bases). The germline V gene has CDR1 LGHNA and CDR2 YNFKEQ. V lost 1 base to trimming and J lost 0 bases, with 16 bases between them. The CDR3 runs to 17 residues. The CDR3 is CASSQGLSVGGSYEQYF. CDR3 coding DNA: TGTGCCAGCAGCCAAGGGCTTAGTGTGGGGGGCTCCTACGAGCAGTACTTC.

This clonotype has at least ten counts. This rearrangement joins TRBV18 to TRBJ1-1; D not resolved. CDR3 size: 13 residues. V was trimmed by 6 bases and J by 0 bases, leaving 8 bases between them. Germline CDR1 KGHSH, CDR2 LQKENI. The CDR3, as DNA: TGTGCCAGCTCGCCAACAGTGAACACTGAAGCTTTCTTT. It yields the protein CASSPTVNTEAFF. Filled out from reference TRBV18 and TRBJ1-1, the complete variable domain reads NAGVMQNPRHLVRRRGQEARLRCSPMKGHSHVYWYRQLPEEGLKFMVYLQKENIIDESGMPKERFSAEFPKEGPSILRIQQVVRGDSAAYFCASSPTVNTEAFFGQGTRLTVV.

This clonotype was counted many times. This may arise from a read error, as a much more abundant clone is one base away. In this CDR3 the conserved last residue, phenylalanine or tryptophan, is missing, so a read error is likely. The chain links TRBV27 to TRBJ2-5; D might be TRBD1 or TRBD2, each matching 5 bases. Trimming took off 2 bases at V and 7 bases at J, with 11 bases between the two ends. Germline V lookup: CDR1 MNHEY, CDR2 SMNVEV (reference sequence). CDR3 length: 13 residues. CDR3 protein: CASSLVRDGTQYL. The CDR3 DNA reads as TGTGCCAGCAGTTTAGTGAGGGACGGGACCCAGTACCTC.

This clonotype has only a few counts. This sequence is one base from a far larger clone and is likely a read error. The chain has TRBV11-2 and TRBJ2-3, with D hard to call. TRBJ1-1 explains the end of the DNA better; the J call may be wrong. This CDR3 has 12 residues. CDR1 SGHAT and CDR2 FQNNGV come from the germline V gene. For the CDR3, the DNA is TGTGCCAGCAGCTTAGAGGCACCCCAGGCTTTCTTT. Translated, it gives CASSLEAPQAFF.

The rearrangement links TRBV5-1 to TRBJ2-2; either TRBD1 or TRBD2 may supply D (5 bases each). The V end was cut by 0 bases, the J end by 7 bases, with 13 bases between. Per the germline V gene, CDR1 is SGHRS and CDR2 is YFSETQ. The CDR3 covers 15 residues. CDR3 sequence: CASSLDGTPGGELFF. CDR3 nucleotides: TGCGCCAGCAGCTTGGACGGGACCCCCGGCGGGGAGCTGTTTTTT.

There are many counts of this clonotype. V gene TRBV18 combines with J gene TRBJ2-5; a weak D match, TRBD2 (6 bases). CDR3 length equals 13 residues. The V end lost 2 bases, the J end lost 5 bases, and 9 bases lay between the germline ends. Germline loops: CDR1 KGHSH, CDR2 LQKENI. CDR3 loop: CASSPGGSETQYF. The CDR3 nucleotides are TGTGCCAGCTCACCAGGGGGGTCCGAGACCCAGTACTTC.

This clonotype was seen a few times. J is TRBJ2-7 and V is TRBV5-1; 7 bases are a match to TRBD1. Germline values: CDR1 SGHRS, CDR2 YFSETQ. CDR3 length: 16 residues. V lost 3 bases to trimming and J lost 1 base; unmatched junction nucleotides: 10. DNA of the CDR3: TGCGCCAGCAGCTCGCATTCCGGGACAGCGTCCTACGAGCAGTACTTC. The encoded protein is CASSSHSGTASYEQYF.

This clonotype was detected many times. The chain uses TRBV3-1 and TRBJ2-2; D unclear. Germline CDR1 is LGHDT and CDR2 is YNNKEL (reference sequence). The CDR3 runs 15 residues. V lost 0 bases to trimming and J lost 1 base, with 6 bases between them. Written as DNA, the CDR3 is TGTGCCAGCAGCCAAGATCCCCAGAACACCGGGGAGCTGTTTTTT. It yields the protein CASSQDPQNTGELFF.

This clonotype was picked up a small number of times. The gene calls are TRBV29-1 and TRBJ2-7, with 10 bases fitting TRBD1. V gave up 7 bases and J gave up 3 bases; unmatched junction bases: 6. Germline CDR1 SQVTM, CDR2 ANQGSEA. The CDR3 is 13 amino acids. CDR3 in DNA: TGCAGCGCAACCGGGACAGGGGTCTACGAGCAGTACTTC. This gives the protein CSATGTGVYEQYF.

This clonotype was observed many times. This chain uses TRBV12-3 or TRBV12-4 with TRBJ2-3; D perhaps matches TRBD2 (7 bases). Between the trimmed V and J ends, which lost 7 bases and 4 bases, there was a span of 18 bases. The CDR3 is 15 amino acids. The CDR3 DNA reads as TGTGCCAGCACTCTGAGGGGGGGTCGGGCAGATACGCAGTATTTT. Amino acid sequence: CASTLRGGRADTQYF.

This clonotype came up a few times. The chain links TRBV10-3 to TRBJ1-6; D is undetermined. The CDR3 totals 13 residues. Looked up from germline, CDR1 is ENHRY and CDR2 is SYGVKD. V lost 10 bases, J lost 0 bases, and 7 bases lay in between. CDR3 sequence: CATVDSYNSPLHF. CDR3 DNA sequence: TGTGCCACCGTAGACTCCTATAATTCACCCCTCCACTTT.

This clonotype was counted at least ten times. CDR3 coding DNA: TGTGCCAGCAGCTTAAGGTCTTCCAAAGAGACCCAGTACTTC. This encodes CASSLRSSKETQYF. The V and J genes are TRBV7-8 and TRBJ2-5; D not resolved. In germline, CDR1 is SGHVS, CDR2 FQNEAQ. V was pared by 2 bases and J by 3 bases, with 10 bases between. The CDR3 has 14 residues.

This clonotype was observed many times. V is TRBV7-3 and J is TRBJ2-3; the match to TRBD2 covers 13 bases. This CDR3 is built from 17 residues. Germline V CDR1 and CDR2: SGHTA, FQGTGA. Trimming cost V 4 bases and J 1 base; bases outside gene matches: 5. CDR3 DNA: TGTGCCAGCAGCTACGTCGGGACTAGCGGGGGCACAGATACGCAGTATTTT. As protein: CASSYVGTSGGTDTQYF.

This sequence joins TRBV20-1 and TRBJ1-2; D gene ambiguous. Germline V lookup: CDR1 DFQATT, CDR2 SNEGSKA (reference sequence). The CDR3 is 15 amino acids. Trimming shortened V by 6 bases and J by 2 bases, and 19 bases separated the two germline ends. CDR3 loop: CSASLRSVQNYGYTF. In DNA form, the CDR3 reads TGCAGTGCCAGTCTCCGATCAGTACAGAACTATGGCTACACCTTC.

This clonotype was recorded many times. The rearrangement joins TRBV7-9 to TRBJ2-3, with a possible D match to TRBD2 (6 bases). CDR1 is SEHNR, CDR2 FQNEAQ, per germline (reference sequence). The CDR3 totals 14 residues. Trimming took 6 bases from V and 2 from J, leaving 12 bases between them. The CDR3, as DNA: TGTGCCAGCAGTTCCGGACTAACCACAGATACGCAGTATTTT. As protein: CASSSGLTTDTQYF.

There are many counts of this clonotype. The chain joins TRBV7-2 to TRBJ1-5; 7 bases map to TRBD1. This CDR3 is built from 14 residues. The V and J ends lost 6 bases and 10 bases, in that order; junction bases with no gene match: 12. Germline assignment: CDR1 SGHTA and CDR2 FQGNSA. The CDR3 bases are TGTGCCAGCAGTCGTCAGGGGGGCCGGGGTCCCCAGCATTTT. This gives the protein CASSRQGGRGPQHF.

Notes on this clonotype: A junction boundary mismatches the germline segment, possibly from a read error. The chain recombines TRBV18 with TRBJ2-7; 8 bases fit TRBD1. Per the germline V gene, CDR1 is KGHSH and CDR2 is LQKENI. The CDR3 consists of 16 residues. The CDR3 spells CGSSLTIGQGGYEQYF. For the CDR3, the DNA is TGTGGCAGCTCACTTACTATCGGACAGGGCGGCTACGAGCAGTACTTC.

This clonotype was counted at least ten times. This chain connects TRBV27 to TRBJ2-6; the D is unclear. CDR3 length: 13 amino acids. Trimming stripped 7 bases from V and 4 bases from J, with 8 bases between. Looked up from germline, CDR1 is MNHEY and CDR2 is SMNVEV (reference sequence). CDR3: CASTNSGANVLTF. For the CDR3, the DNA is TGTGCCAGCACCAACTCCGGGGCCAACGTCCTGACTTTC.

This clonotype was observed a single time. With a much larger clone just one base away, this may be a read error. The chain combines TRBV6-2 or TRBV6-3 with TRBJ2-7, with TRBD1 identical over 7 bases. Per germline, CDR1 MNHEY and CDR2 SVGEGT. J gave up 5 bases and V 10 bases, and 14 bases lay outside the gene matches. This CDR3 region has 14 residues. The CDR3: CATGIRGGVHEQYF. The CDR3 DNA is TGTGCCACCGGTATACGAGGGGGCGTTCACGAGCAGTACTTC.

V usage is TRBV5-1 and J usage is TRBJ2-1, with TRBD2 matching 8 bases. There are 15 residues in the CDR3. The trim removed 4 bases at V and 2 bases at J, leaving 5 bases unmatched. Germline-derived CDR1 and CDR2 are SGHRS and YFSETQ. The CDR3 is CASSLTSGTYNEQFF. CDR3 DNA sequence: TGCGCCAGCAGCCTTACTAGCGGAACCTACAATGAGCAGTTCTTC. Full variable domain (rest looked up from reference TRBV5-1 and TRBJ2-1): KAGVTQTPRYLIKTRGQQVTLSCSPISGHRSVSWYQQTPGQGLQFLFEYFSETQRNKGNFPGRFSGRQFSNSRSEMNVSTLELGDSALYLCASSLTSGTYNEQFFGPGTRLTVL.

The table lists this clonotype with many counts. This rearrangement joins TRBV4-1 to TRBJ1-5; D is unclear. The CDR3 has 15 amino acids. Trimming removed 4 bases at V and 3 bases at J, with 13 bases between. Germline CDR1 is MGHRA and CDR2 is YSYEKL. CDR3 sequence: CASSRLPGFNQPQHF. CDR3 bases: TGCGCCAGCAGCCGATTACCGGGCTTCAATCAGCCCCAGCATTTT.

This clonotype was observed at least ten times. This CDR3 reads CASSLGLPQETQYF. The CDR3 bases are TGTGCCAGCAGTTTAGGACTGCCCCAAGAGACCCAGTACTTC. The chain recombines TRBV12-3 or TRBV12-4 with TRBJ2-5; the D is unclear. This CDR3 comprises 14 residues. Trimming took off 1 base at V and 1 base at J, with 7 bases between the two ends.

The CDR3 here is CASSQLSTVRGYEQYF. The DNA for the CDR3 is TGCGCCAGCAGCCAACTTTCGACGGTGAGAGGCTACGAGCAGTACTTC. The rearrangement uses TRBV4-1 and TRBJ2-7, with D unclear. Between the trimmed V and J ends, which lost 2 bases and 3 bases, there was a span of 17 bases. Germline V gene sequence: CDR1 MGHRA, CDR2 YSYEKL. The CDR3 length is 16 residues.